The 10 T cell receptor beta chains given below trace back to one sample, sequenced in a study of early T cells in non-severe SARS-CoV-2 infection. TCRdb itself ran the 5' RACE reads through MiXCR, one entry per CDR3 protein. This sample has 40,000 to 45,000 distinct CDR3 sequences, with more than 9% found just once. The source material was whole blood. These receptors came from an adult who was a healthcare worker with PCR-confirmed SARS-CoV-2 infection or an uninfected control (not recorded which).

The chain recombines TRBV28 with TRBJ2-2; TRBD2 agrees at 8 bases. CDR1 is MDHEN and CDR2 is SYDVKM in the germline V gene. This CDR3 spans 16 amino acids. Trimming took 9 bases from V and 2 from J; bases not matched to a gene: 11. In DNA form, the CDR3 reads TGTGCCAGGCTAAGGACTAGCTGGGATAACACCGGGGAGCTGTTTTTT. It encodes CARLRTSWDNTGELFF.

At least ten counts were recorded for this clonotype. The chain joins TRBV6-5 to TRBJ2-1; 7 nucleotides align to TRBD2. This CDR3 has 18 residues. The germline V gene has CDR1 MNHEY and CDR2 SVGAGI. V lost 0 bases and J lost 2; bases outside the gene matches: 10. CDR3 residues: CASSYSAGVGPPYNEQFF. The CDR3 coding sequence is TGTGCCAGCAGTTACTCCGCGGGGGTTGGCCCCCCCTACAATGAGCAGTTCTTC.

This clonotype was observed many times. This chain links TRBV30 with TRBJ2-2; 9 nucleotides agree with TRBD1. The CDR3 is 15 residues long. The ends lost 2 bases at V and 5 bases at J; junction bases unmatched: 6. Germline V gene sequence: CDR1 GTSNPN, CDR2 SVGIG (reference sequence). The CDR3 nucleotides are TGTGCCTGGAGTCCGGGACAGGGAAGGACCGGGGAGCTGTTTTTT. It codes for CAWSPGQGRTGELFF.

This clonotype was seen at least ten times. The V and J genes are TRBV11-3 and TRBJ2-3; no reliable D call. This CDR3 has 13 residues. The germline V gene encodes CDR1 SGHNT and CDR2 YENEEA. V lost 5 bases, J lost 10 bases, and 16 bases lay in between. DNA of the CDR3: TGTGCCAGCAGCGAAAAACCAATGGGCTCGCAGTATTTT. Protein product: CASSEKPMGSQYF. The full variable domain, with the rest looked up from reference TRBV11-3 and TRBJ2-3, is EAGVVQSPRYKIIEKKQPVAFWCNPISGHNTLYWYLQNLGQGPELLIRYENEEAVDDSQLPKDRFSAERLKGVDSTLKIQPAELGDSAVYLCASSEKPMGSQYFGPGTRLTVL.

This sequence joins TRBV5-6 and TRBJ1-5, with 9 bases matching TRBD1. The V gene end was trimmed by 4 bases and the J gene end by 3 bases; junction bases not matched to a gene: 5. The CDR3 sequence is 15 residues long. Germline V gene sequence: CDR1 SGHDT, CDR2 YYEEEE. The CDR3 is CASSLRDRVNQPQHF. The DNA for the CDR3 is TGTGCCAGCAGCCTCCGGGACAGGGTCAATCAGCCCCAGCATTTT.

This clonotype showed up many times. V usage is TRBV9 and J usage is TRBJ1-1; D not resolved. There are 14 residues in the CDR3. Germline CDR1 SGDLS, CDR2 YYNGEE. The V and J ends lost 4 bases and 6 bases respectively, with 16 bases between them. CDR3 in amino acids: CASSPLLGSAEAFF. The DNA for the CDR3 is TGTGCCAGCAGCCCTCTCTTGGGGTCAGCTGAAGCTTTCTTT.

V and J are TRBV5-1 and TRBJ1-1; D remains ambiguous. This CDR3 is built from 11 residues. Trimming stripped 4 bases from V and 5 bases from J, with 6 bases between. CDR1 and CDR2 from the germline V gene are SGHRS and YFSETQ. The CDR3, as DNA: TGCGCCAGCAGCATGGAAACTGAAGCTTTCTTT. Its translation: CASSMETEAFF.

This clonotype was detected a few times. The chain combines TRBV5-1 with TRBJ2-1; D is perhaps TRBD1 (5 bases). This CDR3 spans 14 amino acids. Germline V gives CDR1 SGHRS, CDR2 YFSETQ. Trimming shortened V by 6 bases and J by 8 bases, and 18 bases separated the two germline ends. The CDR3, as DNA: TGCGCCAGCAAACGAACCAGGGATTTCGATGAGCAGTTCTTC. Protein product: CASKRTRDFDEQFF.

The sample holds a few counts of this clonotype. V usage is TRBV6-2 or TRBV6-3 and J usage is TRBJ1-5; D unresolved. The germline V and J ends were trimmed by 8 bases and 7 bases, with 12 bases remaining between them. CDR3 size: 12 residues. Germline V CDR1 and CDR2: MNHEY, SVGEGT. DNA of the CDR3: TGTGCCAGCGGATCCACAGTCCAGCCCCAGCATTTT. This encodes CASGSTVQPQHF.

Many counts were recorded for this clonotype. The gene calls are TRBV5-1 and TRBJ2-5; 7 nucleotides line up with TRBD2. The germline CDR1 and CDR2 sequences are SGHRS and YFSETQ. V lost 0 bases and J lost 4; bases outside the gene matches: 9. CDR3 length: 16 residues. CDR3 nucleotide sequence: TGCGCCAGCAGCTTGGATCAGGCGGGAGTAGGAGAGACCCAGTACTTC. This encodes CASSLDQAGVGETQYF.